One and the same sample provided the 10 T cell receptor beta chains below, sequenced in a study of shared clonotypes between healthy human individuals (dated by TCRdb to 2018 to 2021). Preparation of the library involved the immunoSEQ multiplex PCR assay. This immuneACCESS table, as held by TCRdb, lists in-frame sequences with V and J called but not all clones. Of the missing ones, under half trace to an unresolved V gene in checked studies; the others have no known cause. The table for this sample lists about 960,000 clones; approximately 80% of them were counted only once. Of the sample, about 1.5% is held by the ten largest clones. The specimen sequenced was memory CD4+ T cells sorted from blood. This specimen's cell subset or site label, per the study, means: CD45RA-negative fraction. The receptors stem from a man between 18 and 35 years old in good health.

This chain connects TRBV27 to TRBJ2-1; D not certain. The V gene's germline CDR1 is MNHEY and CDR2 SMNVEV (reference sequence). CDR3 length: 15 residues. V lost 5 bases and J lost 6, with 17 bases in between. Here the CDR3 reads CASSPFPTRINEQFF. The DNA of the CDR3 is TGTGCCAGCAGTCCTTTTCCGACAAGGATCAATGAGCAGTTCTTC.

The V and J genes are TRBV18 and TRBJ1-3; D uncertain. In germline, CDR1 is KGHSH, CDR2 LQKENI. This CDR3 spans 13 amino acids. Trimming left V 0 bases short and J 7 bases short, with 7 bases between. The CDR3 DNA follows: TGTGCCAGCTCACCACCAACCTGGAACACCATATATTTT. Protein product: CASSPPTWNTIYF.

Concerning this clone itself: The sample has other DNA sequences that encode this CDR3 too. The chain joins TRBV28 to TRBJ2-7, with D perhaps assigned TRBD1 or TRBD2 (5 bases each). Germline CDR1 MDHEN, CDR2 SYDVKM. This CDR3 comprises 13 residues. Trimming cost V 8 bases and J 3 bases, with 14 bases left between them. CDR3 nucleotides: TGTGCCAGCTCCCCTGGGGGTAGCTACGAGCAGTACTTC. This translates into CASSPGGSYEQYF. Together with reference TRBV28 and TRBJ2-7, the CDR3 gives the full variable domain: DVKVTQSSRYLVKRTGEKVFLECVQDMDHENMFWYRQDPGLGLRLIYFSYDVKMKEKGDIPEGYSVSREKKERFSLILESASTNQTSMYLCASSPGGSYEQYFGPGTRLTVT.

Only a few counts were recorded for this clone. The chain recombines TRBV10-3 with TRBJ2-3; 7 bases fit TRBD1. Trimming at V came to 10 bases and at J to 4 bases, leaving 8 bases not matched to a gene. Germline-derived CDR1 and CDR2 are ENHRY and SYGVKD. There are 13 residues in the CDR3. Written as DNA, the CDR3 is TGTGCCACCGTTCCTACAGGGGCAGATACGCAGTATTTT. Translated: CATVPTGADTQYF.

This clone was seen only a few times. V and J are TRBV14 and TRBJ1-5; D is unresolved. The V and J ends lost 0 bases and 7 bases respectively, with 7 bases between them. The CDR3 sequence is 13 residues long. Germline CDR1 SGHDN, CDR2 FVKESK. The CDR3 loop is CASSQDRRQPQHF. The CDR3 DNA is TGTGCCAGCAGCCAAGATCGCAGGCAGCCCCAGCATTTT.

The V call is TRBV5-1, the J call TRBJ1-2, with 7 nucleotides matching TRBD1. The CDR3 is 13 residues long. Germline-derived CDR1 and CDR2 are SGHRS and YFSETQ. V lost 0 bases and J lost 6; bases outside the gene matches: 2. The CDR3 loop is CASSLGTGDGYTF. The CDR3 bases are TGCGCCAGCAGCTTGGGGACAGGAGATGGCTACACCTTC.

The CDR3 is CASSLGSDLTQYF. The CDR3 coding sequence is TGTGCCAGCAGCTTAGGATCGGATCTGACCCAGTACTTC. This sequence joins TRBV7-8 and TRBJ2-5; D is undetermined. The V gene's germline CDR1 is SGHVS and CDR2 FQNEAQ. The CDR3 runs 13 residues. Trimming took off 1 base at V and 7 bases at J, with 10 bases between the two ends.

The gene calls are TRBV5-1 and TRBJ2-5, with 11 nucleotides matching TRBD1. Trimming took 0 bases from V and 5 from J; bases not matched to a gene: 6. CDR3 size: 16 residues. Germline loops: CDR1 SGHRS, CDR2 YFSETQ. The CDR3 region is CASSLAGTGGRETQYF. DNA for the CDR3: TGCGCCAGCAGCTTGGCCGGGACAGGGGGTAGGGAGACCCAGTACTTC.

The CDR3 DNA is TGTGCCAGCAGTTGGGAGGGGCGTACAGAGACCCAGTACTTC. This translates into CASSWEGRTETQYF. This chain connects TRBV6-6 to TRBJ2-5, with 7 bases identical to TRBD2. The length of the CDR3 is 14 residues. J gave up 4 bases and V 4 bases, and 6 bases lay outside the gene matches. The germline V gene encodes CDR1 MNHNY and CDR2 SVGAGI (reference sequence).

This clone was seen only once. V and J are TRBV6-1 and TRBJ1-3; D gene ambiguous. V was clipped by 0 bases and J by 4 bases, with 7 bases between them. The CDR3 covers 14 residues. Per germline, CDR1 MNHNS and CDR2 SASEGT. CDR3 nucleotides: TGTGCCAGCAGTGAAGCGGGCCTCGGAAACACCATATATTTT. Translating it yields CASSEAGLGNTIYF.